These T cell receptor beta chains were read from a single sample in a study of blood T cell repertoires in COVID-19. This table comes from immunoSEQ multiplex PCR, and its TCRdb copy is limited to in-frame clones, with some not included. The sample contains about 150,000 clones, under 90% of which appear only once. Source material: peripheral blood. The receptors here all came from a human donor in a cohort sampled during active COVID-19. CDR3s include the opening cysteine and the closing phenylalanine or tryptophan. A D gene is named only where the DNA matches it firmly.

cdr3_aa	cdr3_nt	cdr3_length	d_call	v_call	j_call
CASSSREVGTEAFF	TGCGCCAGCAGCTCCCGGGAGGTCGGCACTGAAGCTTTCTTT	14	-	TRBV5-1	TRBJ1-1
CASSPTGTSGGLYQETQYF	TGTGCCAGCAGCCCAACGGGGACTAGCGGGGGGCTCTACCAAGAGACCCAGTACTTC	19	TRBD2	TRBV7-3	TRBJ2-5
CASSILSGLGGEKLFF	TGTGCCAGTAGTATCCTATCGGGCCTCGGAGGTGAAAAACTGTTTTTT	16	-	TRBV19	TRBJ1-4
CASSPPLAGEPAEQFF	TGTGCCAGCTCACCACCTTTGGCAGGCGAACCCGCTGAGCAGTTCTTC	16	-	TRBV18	TRBJ2-1
CASSFGGHEQYF	TGTGCCAGCAGTTTCGGAGGGCACGAGCAGTACTTC	12	-	TRBV27	TRBJ2-7
CASSQVESHSGNTIYF	TGCGCCAGCAGCCAAGTTGAGAGTCACTCTGGAAACACCATATATTTT	16	-	TRBV4-1	TRBJ1-3
CASSAFGGYQETQYF	TGTGCCAGCAGCGCTTTCGGGGGTTACCAAGAGACCCAGTACTTC	15	-	TRBV9	TRBJ2-5
CASSSRTGEQFF	TGTGCCAGCAGCTCTCGTACCGGTGAGCAGTTCTTC	12	-	TRBV5-6	TRBJ2-1
CASRPDGSSGNTIYF	TGCGCCAGCAGACCCGACGGGAGCTCTGGAAACACCATATATTTT	15	-	TRBV5-1	TRBJ1-3
CASSLTHGLAGVYYNEQFF	TGTGCCAGCAGTTTAACCCACGGACTAGCGGGAGTCTACTACAATGAGCAGTTCTTC	19	TRBD2	TRBV27	TRBJ2-1